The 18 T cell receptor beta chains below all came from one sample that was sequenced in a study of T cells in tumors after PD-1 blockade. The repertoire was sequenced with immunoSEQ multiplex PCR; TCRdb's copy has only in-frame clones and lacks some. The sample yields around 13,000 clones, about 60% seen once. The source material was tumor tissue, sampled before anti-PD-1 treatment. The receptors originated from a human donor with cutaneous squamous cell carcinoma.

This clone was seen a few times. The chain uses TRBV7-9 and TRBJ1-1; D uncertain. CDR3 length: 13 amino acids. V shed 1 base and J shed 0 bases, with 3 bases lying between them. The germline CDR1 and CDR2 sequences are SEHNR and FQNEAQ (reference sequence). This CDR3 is CASSLGMNTEAFF. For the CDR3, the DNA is TGTGCCAGCAGCTTAGGAATGAACACTGAAGCTTTCTTT.

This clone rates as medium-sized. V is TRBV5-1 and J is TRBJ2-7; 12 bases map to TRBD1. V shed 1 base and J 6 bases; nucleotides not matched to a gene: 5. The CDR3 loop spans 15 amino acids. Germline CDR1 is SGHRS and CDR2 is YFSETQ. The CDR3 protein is CASSLSGQGAREQYF. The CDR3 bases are TGCGCCAGCAGCTTGTCGGGACAGGGGGCGCGCGAGCAGTACTTC.

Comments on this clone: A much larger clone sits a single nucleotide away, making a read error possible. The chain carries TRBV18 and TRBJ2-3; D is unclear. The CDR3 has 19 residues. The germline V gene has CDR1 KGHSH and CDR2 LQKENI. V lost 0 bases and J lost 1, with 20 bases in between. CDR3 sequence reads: CASSPPISRLPPRTDTQYF. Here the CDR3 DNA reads TGTGCCAGCTCACCACCGATTAGCCGGCTCCCTCCACGCACAGATACGCAGTATTTT.

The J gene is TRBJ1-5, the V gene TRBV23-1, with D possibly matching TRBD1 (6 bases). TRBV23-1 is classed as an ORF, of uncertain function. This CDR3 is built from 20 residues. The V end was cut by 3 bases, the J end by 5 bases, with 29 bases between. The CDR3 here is CASSHVSDLDRLIGYQPQHF. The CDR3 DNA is TGCGCCAGCAGTCACGTTTCGGATTTGGACAGACTGATTGGATATCAGCCCCAGCATTTT.

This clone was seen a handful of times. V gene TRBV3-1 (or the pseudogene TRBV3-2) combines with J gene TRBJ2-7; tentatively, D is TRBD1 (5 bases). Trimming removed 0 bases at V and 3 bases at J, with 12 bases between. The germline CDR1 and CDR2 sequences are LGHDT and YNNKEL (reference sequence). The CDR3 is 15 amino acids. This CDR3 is CASSQDIHRSYEQYF. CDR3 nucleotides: TGTGCCAGCAGCCAAGATATTCACAGGAGCTACGAGCAGTACTTC.

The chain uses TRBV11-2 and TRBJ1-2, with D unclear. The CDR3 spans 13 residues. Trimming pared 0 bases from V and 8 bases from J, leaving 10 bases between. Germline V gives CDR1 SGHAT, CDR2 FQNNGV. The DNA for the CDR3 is TGTGCCAGCAGCTTAGAATACCGCTCCGGCTACACCTTC. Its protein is CASSLEYRSGYTF.

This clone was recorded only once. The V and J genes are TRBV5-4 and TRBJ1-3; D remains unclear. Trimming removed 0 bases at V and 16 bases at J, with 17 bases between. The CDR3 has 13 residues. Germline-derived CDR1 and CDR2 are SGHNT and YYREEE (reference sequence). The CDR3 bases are TGTGCCAGCAGCTTGGTTCCAGGCCAGGTCGAGTATTTT. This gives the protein CASSLVPGQVEYF.

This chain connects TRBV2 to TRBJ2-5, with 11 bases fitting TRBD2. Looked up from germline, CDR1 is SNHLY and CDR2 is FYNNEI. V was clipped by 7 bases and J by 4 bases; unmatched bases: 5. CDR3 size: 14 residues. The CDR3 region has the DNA TGTGCCAGCATTCTAGCGGGAGGCGTAGAGACCCAGTACTTC. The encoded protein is CASILAGGVETQYF.

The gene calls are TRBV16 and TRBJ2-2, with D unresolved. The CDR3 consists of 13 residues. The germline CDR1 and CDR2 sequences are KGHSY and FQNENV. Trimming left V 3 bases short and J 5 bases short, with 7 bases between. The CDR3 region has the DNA TGTGCCAGCAGCCATCTAAGTACCGGGGAGCTGTTTTTT. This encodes CASSHLSTGELFF. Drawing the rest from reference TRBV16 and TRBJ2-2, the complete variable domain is GEEVAQTPKHLVRGEGQKAKLYCAPIKGHSYVFWYQQVLKNEFKFLISFQNENVFDETGMPKERFSAKCLPNSPCSLEIQATKLEDSAVYFCASSHLSTGELFFGEGSRLTVL.

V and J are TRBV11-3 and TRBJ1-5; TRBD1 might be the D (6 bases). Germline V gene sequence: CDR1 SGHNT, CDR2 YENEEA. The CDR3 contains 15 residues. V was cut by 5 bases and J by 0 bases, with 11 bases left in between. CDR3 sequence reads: CASSSTGISNQPQHF. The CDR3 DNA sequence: TGTGCCAGCAGCAGTACAGGGATTAGCAATCAGCCCCAGCATTTT.

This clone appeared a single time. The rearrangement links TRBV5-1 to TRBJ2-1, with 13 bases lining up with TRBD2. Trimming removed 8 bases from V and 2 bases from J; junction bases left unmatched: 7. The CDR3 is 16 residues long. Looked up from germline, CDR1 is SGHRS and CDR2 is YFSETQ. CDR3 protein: CARSPGLAGTYNEQFF. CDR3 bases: TGCGCCAGAAGCCCGGGACTAGCGGGAACCTACAATGAGCAGTTCTTC.

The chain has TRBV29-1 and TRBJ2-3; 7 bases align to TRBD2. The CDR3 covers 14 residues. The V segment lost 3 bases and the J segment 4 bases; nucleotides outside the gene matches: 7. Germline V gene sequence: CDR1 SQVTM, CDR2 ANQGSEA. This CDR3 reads CSVDWGGGADTQYF. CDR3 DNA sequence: TGCAGCGTTGACTGGGGGGGAGGCGCAGATACGCAGTATTTT.

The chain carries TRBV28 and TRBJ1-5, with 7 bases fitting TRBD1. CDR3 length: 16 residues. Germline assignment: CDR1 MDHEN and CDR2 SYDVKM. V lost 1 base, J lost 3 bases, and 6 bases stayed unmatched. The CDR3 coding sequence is TGTGCCAGCAGTTTATCCGGGACAGTCATCAATCAGCCCCAGCATTTT. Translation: CASSLSGTVINQPQHF.

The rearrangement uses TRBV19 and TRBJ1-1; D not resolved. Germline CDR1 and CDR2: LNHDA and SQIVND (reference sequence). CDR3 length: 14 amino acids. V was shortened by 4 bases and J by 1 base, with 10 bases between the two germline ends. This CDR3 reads CASSTLTRNTEAFF. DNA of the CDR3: TGTGCCAGTAGTACCCTAACTAGGAACACTGAAGCTTTCTTT.

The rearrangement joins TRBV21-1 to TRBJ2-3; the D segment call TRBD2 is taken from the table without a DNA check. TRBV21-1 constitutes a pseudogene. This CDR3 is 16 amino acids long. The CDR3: CASSTRTVVERDTQYF. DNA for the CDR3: TGTGCCAGCAGCACACGTACAGTGGTAGAGCGGGATACGCAGTATTTT.

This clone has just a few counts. The CDR3 reads CASSYSAGPTDTQYF. Here the CDR3 DNA reads TGTGCCAGCAGTTACTCAGCGGGCCCCACAGATACGCAGTATTTT. This sequence joins TRBV6-2 or TRBV6-3 and TRBJ2-3; tentative D call: TRBD2 (6 bases). V lost 0 bases to trimming and J lost 2 bases, with 9 bases between them. This CDR3 has 15 residues. CDR1 and CDR2 from the germline V gene are MNHEY and SVGEGT.

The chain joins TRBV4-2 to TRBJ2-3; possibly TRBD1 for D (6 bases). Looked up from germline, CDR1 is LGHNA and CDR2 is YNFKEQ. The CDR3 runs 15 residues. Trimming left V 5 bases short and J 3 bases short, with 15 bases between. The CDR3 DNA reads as TGTGCCAGCAGCAACAGGGTTGCGGCAACAGATACGCAGTATTTT. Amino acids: CASSNRVAATDTQYF.

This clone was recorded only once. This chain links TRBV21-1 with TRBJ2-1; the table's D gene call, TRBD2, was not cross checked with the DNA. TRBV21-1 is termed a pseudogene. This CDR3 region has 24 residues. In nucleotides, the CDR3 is TGTGCCAGCAGCAGCGGACAGGGACCCTACGGGACTAGCGGGAGACGGTCGTACTACAATGAGCAGTTCTTC. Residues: CASSSGQGPYGTSGRRSYYNEQFF.